This TCR beta chain emerged from a study of blood T cell repertoires in COVID-19. Enrolled through a virtual design, the participants were between 18 and 89 years of age and came from about two dozen US areas. Symptom resolution, clearance, or two negative PCRs marked the recovered donors of Cohort 3. Original processing methods: Nucleated cell number was recorded as an estimate derived from reference gene primer amplification. The method was immunoSEQ multiplex PCR; TCRdb's version includes in-frame clones alone and lacks a portion of them. V, J and clone size are taken as reported in that table, and D and trimming were inferred from the DNA itself. The sample yields roughly 270,000 clones, 75% to 90% seen once. With 5 bases removed from V and 4 bases from J, the gap between germline ends came to 6 bases. The length of the CDR3 is 12 residues.

This rearrangement joins TRBV12-3 or TRBV12-4 to TRBJ1-3; no firm D call. The sample taken for sequencing was PBMCs or T cells enriched from blood (not recorded which). This clonotype was sampled from a woman aged 50 to 65 who had recovered from COVID-19. The CDR3 loop is CASSRVGNTIYF. In DNA form, the CDR3 reads TGTGCCAGCAGTAGAGTCGGAAACACCATATATTTT.